This T cell receptor (beta chain) was sequenced for a study of spatial heterogeneity in lung cancer (dated by TCRdb to about 2019). At the level of the whole study: Beta-chain transcripts were consistently detected in greater numbers than alpha-chain transcripts, which likely reflected higher beta-chain transcript abundance. In the raw uncorrected reads, each unique combination of TCR and UMI appeared on average more than ten times. In non-small cell lung cancer, the study made a quantitative comparison of TCR alpha and beta repertoires among multiple tumor regions, matched nontumor lung and blood. Nonsynonymous mutation counts, determined by whole-exome sequencing of tumor tissue, were related to TCR repertoire features. Both alpha and beta chains were TCR-sequenced in 200 to 250 tumor regions, some 64 matched nontumor lung samples and some 50 PBMC samples obtained at surgery. The paper as a whole reports these results and caveats: Ubiquitous expanded tumor TCRs were detected in blood more often at tumor resection than at routine follow-up. Additional single-cell paired TCR alpha and beta sequencing was considered necessary to confirm, at a functional level, the hypothesis that regional TCRs recognize regional mutations.

Explained via the paper, the time point label denotes: sample taken at primary tumor resection. Whole RNA extracted from tumor and nontumor lung tissue, or from cryopreserved PBMC samples, was used for TCR sequencing without cell sorting. The donors were about 71 patients from the lung TRACERx cohort who had early-stage, untreated non-small cell lung cancer. Patients were selected for TCR sequencing only if sufficient RNA was available from at least two tumor regions. In its sample, this clonotype was seen many times. Its recognized antigen is unknown. No much larger clone is present one base from it, and per-base qualities are unavailable. The library was prepared using 5' RACE. Sequencing was performed on a NextSeq 500. In the TCR library protocol, a unique molecular identifier was attached to each TCR cDNA molecule so that PCR and sequencing errors could be corrected. Regarding the original processing steps: Decombinator tools were used for TCR identification, UMI-based error correction and CDR3 extraction. Expanded TCRs were defined as those above a frequency of 2 per 1,000, corresponding to the top 1% of the tumor frequency distribution. Each repertoire was subsampled 100 times to 5,000 TCRs, after which Renyi diversity was computed with the R vegan package. CDR3 similarity networks were built from amino acid triplet string-kernel similarity, connecting CDR3s with pairwise similarity above 0.82. Using fastp trimming at Q25 and MiXCR clonotype assembly, TCRdb reanalyzed the public sequencing data and kept in-frame beta chains. Rows with a matching CDR3 protein are joined into one entry that keeps the most common DNA and genes. The authors' filters were not applied to this entry. Present in this sample are about 75,000 distinct CDR3 sequences, approximately 12% of which were seen just once. The top ten clones comprise 5.5% to 7.5% of the sample.

The specimen was PBMCs, collected at surgery. The TCR comes from a male donor with early-stage non-small cell lung cancer.

The CDR3 loop reads CASSLGDTGNSPLHF. In nucleotides, the sequence is TGTGCCAGCAGCTTAGGAGACACGGGAAATTCACCCCTCCACTTT. The chain couples TRBV7-9 to TRBJ1-6; the D gene assignment is ambiguous. As encoded in the germline V gene (reference sequence), CDR1 is SEHNR while CDR2 is FQNEAQ. Trimming at the junction amounts to 1 base on V and 7 bases on J, and the germline ends lie 11 bases apart. The CDR3 runs 15 amino acids, cysteine and phenylalanine included. Only the CDR3 part of the read is kept: 45 bases, read in frame from the first base. When the CDR3 is completed using the reference TRBV7-9 and TRBJ1-6 genes on either side, the full variable domain is DTGVSQNPRHKITKRGQNVTFRCDPISEHNRLYWYRQTLGQGPEFLTYFQNEAQLEKSRLLSDRFSAERPKGSFSTLEIQRTEQGDSAMYLCASSLGDTGNSPLHFGNGTRLTVT.